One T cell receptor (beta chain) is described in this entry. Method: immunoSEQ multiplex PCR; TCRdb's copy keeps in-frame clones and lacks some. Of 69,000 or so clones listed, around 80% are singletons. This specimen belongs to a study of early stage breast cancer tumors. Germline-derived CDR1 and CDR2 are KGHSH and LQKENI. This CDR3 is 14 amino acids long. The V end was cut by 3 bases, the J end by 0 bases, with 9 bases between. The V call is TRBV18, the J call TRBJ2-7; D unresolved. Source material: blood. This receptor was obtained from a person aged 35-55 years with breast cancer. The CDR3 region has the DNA TGTGCCAGCTCACCTGATTGGGCCTCCTACGAGCAGTACTTC. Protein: CASSPDWASYEQYF.